This T cell receptor beta chain was identified during a study of control samples from healthy donors and cancer patients. The V end was cut by 5 bases, the J end by 4 bases, with 18 bases between. The CDR3 is 16 amino acids. Per the germline V gene, CDR1 is LNHDA and CDR2 is SQIVND (reference sequence). Sequenced by immunoSEQ multiplex PCR; TCRdb stores in-frame clones only, minus some. The sample includes 30,000 or so clones, about 85% of them seen just once. The source of this sequence is a female donor with melanoma. This rearrangement joins TRBV19 to TRBJ1-5; weak D call: TRBD1 (6 bases). Sequencing was done on a sample of formalin-fixed, paraffin-embedded tissue. The CDR3 nucleotides are TGTGCCAGTAGTGTGGGAGAGAGGACAGCTAATCAGCCCCAGCATTTT. Protein: CASSVGERTANQPQHF.